These T cell receptor beta chains were read from a single sample in a study of T cells in localized non-small cell lung cancer. Sequencing was performed with immunoSEQ multiplex PCR; in TCRdb, only in-frame clones are kept and a portion is missing. The table records tens of thousands of clones, roughly 90% of them present only once. The sequences come from peripheral blood, collected before any cancer treatment. All receptors come from a man between 40 and 69 years old with stage I squamous cell lung carcinoma. Both conserved end residues are part of each CDR3.

J: TRBJ2-7; V: TRBV7-2; CDR3: CASRGAGTYEQYF
J: TRBJ1-6; V: TRBV7-3; CDR3: CASSEGANSPLHF
J: TRBJ1-5; V: TRBV18; CDR3: CASSPERVQPQHF
J: TRBJ2-2; V: TRBV9; CDR3: CASSVEPGELFF
J: TRBJ1-1; V: TRBV25-1; CDR3: CASRKAGGEAFF
J: TRBJ2-6; V: TRBV18; CDR3: CASSPGGANVLTF
J: TRBJ1-1; V: TRBV25-1; CDR3: CASSEFQGPQGEAFF
J: TRBJ1-5; V: TRBV19; CDR3: CASSMWHRATGQPQHF
J: TRBJ1-5; V: TRBV2; CDR3: CAIQDRAYDNQPQHF
J: TRBJ2-1; V: TRBV27; CDR3: CASSRVPGQGDNEQFF
J: TRBJ2-2; V: TRBV7-2; CDR3: CASSLRAGELFF
J: TRBJ2-1; V: TRBV28; CDR3: CASSLSIQGSYEQFF
J: TRBJ2-7; V: TRBV5-1; CDR3: CASSLRQGADEQYF
J: TRBJ1-3; V: TRBV5-5; CDR3: CASSLGPSSGNTIYF
J: TRBJ2-3; V: TRBV9; CDR3: CASSPGQSTDTQYF
J: TRBJ2-6; V: TRBV30; CDR3: CACLRGVLGTGANVLTF
J: TRBJ2-5; V: TRBV9; CDR3: CASSVAGGPGETQYF
J: TRBJ1-1; V: TRBV19; CDR3: CASSISRDTEAFF
J: TRBJ2-5; V: TRBV19; CDR3: CASSIQWGETQYF
J: TRBJ1-1; V: TRBV12-5; CDR3: CASGWTVLNTEAFF
J: TRBJ2-3; V: TRBV30; CDR3: CAWSFGGFTTDTQYF
J: TRBJ2-1; V: TRBV7-2; CDR3: CASSVLRRGNEQFF
J: TRBJ1-3; V: TRBV6-1; CDR3: CASSSSGTEGNTIYF
J: TRBJ2-7; V: TRBV11-1; CDR3: CASSLGGSAYEQYF
J: TRBJ2-2; V: TRBV9; CDR3: CASSLRWSGELFF
J: TRBJ2-5; V: TRBV29-1; CDR3: CSVEDSLETQYF
J: TRBJ2-2; V: TRBV19; CDR3: CASSVTSGDTGELFF
J: TRBJ1-1; V: TRBV7-8; CDR3: CASSSRRGTEAFF
J: TRBJ1-4; V: TRBV7-9; CDR3: CASSGRGLGEKLFF